The table lists the clone carrying this T cell receptor beta chain with many counts. Stability of Graves' hyperthyroidism was defined as absent ophthalmopathy progression within 18 months. TCR beta CDR3 regions were amplified from RNA. With the HTBI primer set, the TCR CDR3 went through a first round of RT-PCR. One entry per CDR3 protein, called by TCRdb with MiXCR from the multiplex PCR reads. The repertoire holds about 560,000 distinct CDR3 sequences, roughly a sixth seen once, with 15% to 20% in the top ten. The data stem from a study of T cells in Graves' hyperthyroidism and ophthalmopathy. V lost 5 bases, J lost 3 bases, and 7 bases stayed unmatched. CDR1 is SGHTA and CDR2 is FQGNSA in the germline V gene. The CDR3 has 15 amino acids.

Source material: blood. The chain links TRBV7-2 to TRBJ2-7, with 10 bases identical to TRBD2. The sequence came from a woman aged 18-30 years with Graves' hyperthyroidism. The CDR3 region is CASSLLAGEHYEQYF. CDR3 in DNA: TGTGCCAGCAGCCTTCTAGCGGGGGAGCACTACGAGCAGTACTTC.